What follows are 30 T cell receptor beta chains derived from one specimen sequenced in a study of CD8+ T cells in alopecia areata. RNA, once extracted, was reverse transcribed into cDNA for use as the sequencing template. Sequenced by immunoSEQ multiplex PCR; TCRdb stores in-frame clones only, minus some. The sample carries about 14,000 clones, about 50% recorded once. Alopecia areata patients gave lesional scalp punch biopsies and peripheral blood samples. The sequenced sample was skin, obtained at week 0. These receptors were collected from a human donor with alopecia areata.

This clone is a singleton in its sample. This chain links TRBV7-2 with TRBJ2-5; 11 bases fit TRBD2. The CDR3 spans 16 residues. CDR1 and CDR2 (germline): SGHTA, FQGNSA. V trimming: 2 bases; J trimming: 2 bases; junction bases outside the gene matches: 4. The CDR3 bases are TGTGCCAGCAGCTTAAGTCCTAGCGGGGGGCAAGAGACCCAGTACTTC. Translation: CASSLSPSGGQETQYF.

The V and J genes are TRBV4-2 and TRBJ2-5; 9 bases are a match to TRBD2. This CDR3 has 15 amino acids. Germline CDR1 and CDR2: LGHNA and YNFKEQ. V trimming: 0 bases; J trimming: 5 bases; junction bases outside the gene matches: 4. CDR3 sequence reads: CASSQERGGGETQYF. The DNA of the CDR3 is TGTGCCAGCAGCCAAGAGCGGGGGGGCGGTGAGACCCAGTACTTC.

CDR3 in DNA: TGTGCCAGCAGCTTAGAACAGGACAATGAAGCTTTCTTT. The encoded protein is CASSLEQDNEAFF. The rearrangement joins TRBV11-3 to TRBJ1-1, with D perhaps TRBD1 (5 bases). The CDR3 has 13 residues. Per the germline V gene, CDR1 is SGHNT and CDR2 is YENEEA. V was clipped by 0 bases and J by 7 bases, with 9 bases between them.

J is TRBJ1-5 and V is TRBV4-1; TRBD1 is a possible D gene (6 bases). This CDR3 is 20 amino acids long. Looked up from germline, CDR1 is MGHRA and CDR2 is YSYEKL. V shed 1 base and J shed 3 bases, with 25 bases lying between them. Here the CDR3 DNA reads TGCGCCAGCAGCCAAGTACCCCCCCCCTGGGGGCGGAGGTTCAATCAGCCCCAGCATTTT. The encoded protein is CASSQVPPPWGRRFNQPQHF.

This clone was seen only once. J is TRBJ1-1 and V is TRBV6-5, with D tentatively TRBD1 (5 bases). The CDR3 runs to 13 residues. Germline CDR1 MNHEY, CDR2 SVGAGI. With 2 bases removed from V and 12 bases from J, the gap between germline ends came to 16 bases. CDR3 bases: TGTGCCAGCAGTTACGCCGGGCAGGGTAAAACTTTCTTT. Translating it yields CASSYAGQGKTFF.

The chain links TRBV2 to TRBJ2-2, with 14 bases matching TRBD2. This CDR3 has 19 residues. J was trimmed by 0 bases and V by 4 bases; bases with no gene match: 7. The germline gives CDR1 SNHLY, CDR2 FYNNEI. Here the CDR3 reads CASSGGLAGAGANTGELFF. In nucleotides, the CDR3 is TGTGCCAGCAGTGGGGGACTAGCGGGGGCCGGCGCGAACACCGGGGAGCTGTTTTTT.

The J gene is TRBJ1-5, the V gene TRBV6-6; D call uncertain. CDR3 length: 15 amino acids. Trimming took off 3 bases at V and 2 bases at J, with 11 bases between the two ends. In germline, CDR1 is MNHNY, CDR2 SVGAGI (reference sequence). The CDR3 reads CASSYSGQGNQPQHF. In DNA form, the CDR3 reads TGTGCCAGCAGTTATTCTGGGCAGGGCAATCAGCCCCAGCATTTT.

The chain joins TRBV4-2 to TRBJ1-1, with no clear D. The V end lost 1 base, the J end lost 0 bases, and 6 bases lay between the germline ends. The germline V gene has CDR1 LGHNA and CDR2 YNFKEQ. CDR3 length equals 14 residues. The DNA of the CDR3 is TGTGCCAGCAGCCAAGCTGGGCTGAACACTGAAGCTTTCTTT. Its translation is CASSQAGLNTEAFF.

The chain is built from TRBV11-2 and TRBJ1-2; D possibly corresponds to TRBD1 (5 bases). Germline CDR1 is SGHAT and CDR2 is FQNNGV. Trimming took 1 base from V and 8 from J, leaving 8 bases between them. This CDR3 has 12 amino acids. The CDR3 sequence is CASSLGRDGYTF. The CDR3 DNA follows: TGTGCCAGCAGCTTAGGCAGGGACGGCTACACCTTC. The full variable domain, rest sourced from reference TRBV11-2 and TRBJ1-2, is EAGVAQSPRYKIIEKRQSVAFWCNPISGHATLYWYQQILGQGPKLLIQFQNNGVVDDSQLPKDRFSAERLKGVDSTLKIQPAKLEDSAVYLCASSLGRDGYTFGSGTRLTVV.

This clone occurred a few times. The gene calls are TRBV25-1 and TRBJ2-5; possible D gene TRBD1, 6 bases. Germline CDR1 MGHDK, CDR2 SYGVNS. This CDR3 is built from 14 residues. The ends were cut back, 3 bases at V and 5 bases at J, with 13 bases in the middle. In DNA form, the CDR3 reads TGTGCCAGCAGTGACCCAGGGGAGAGTGAGACCCAGTACTTC. This codes for CASSDPGESETQYF.

This clone came up a few times. The chain recombines TRBV18 with TRBJ1-1, with D tentatively TRBD1 (5 bases). The germline V gene has CDR1 KGHSH and CDR2 LQKENI. Trimming removed 3 bases at V and 9 bases at J, with 11 bases between. CDR3 length: 12 amino acids. The CDR3 here is CASSPQAGQAFF. The CDR3 DNA follows: TGTGCCAGCTCACCGCAGGCGGGACAAGCTTTCTTT.

This clone occurred once. This chain connects TRBV18 to TRBJ2-7, with D possibly matching TRBD2 (5 bases). The germline CDR1 and CDR2 sequences are KGHSH and LQKENI. The CDR3 runs 18 residues. With 4 bases removed from V and 2 bases from J, the gap between germline ends came to 24 bases. The CDR3 sequence: CASSQLNLPGIGTYEQYF. The CDR3, as DNA: TGTGCCAGCTCACAACTAAACCTCCCCGGGATAGGAACCTACGAGCAGTACTTC.

V and J are TRBV4-1 and TRBJ2-3; D remains ambiguous. Trimming took off 0 bases at V and 1 base at J, with 14 bases between the two ends. There are 17 residues in the CDR3. Germline lookup yields CDR1 MGHRA and CDR2 YSYEKL. CDR3 protein: CASSQDRKDGGTDTQYF. Here the CDR3 DNA reads TGCGCCAGCAGCCAAGATAGAAAGGACGGAGGCACAGATACGCAGTATTTT.

This rearrangement joins TRBV7-9 to TRBJ1-4; D not resolved. CDR1 and CDR2 (germline): SEHNR, FQNEAQ (reference sequence). The CDR3 is 13 residues long. Trimming left V 5 bases short and J 5 bases short, with 9 bases between. The DNA for the CDR3 is TGTGCCAGCAGCCCCGCGGAGAATGAAAAACTGTTTTTT. Encoded protein: CASSPAENEKLFF. The full variable domain, with the rest looked up from reference TRBV7-9 and TRBJ1-4, is DTGVSQNPRHKITKRGQNVTFRCDPISEHNRLYWYRQTLGQGPEFLTYFQNEAQLEKSRLLSDRFSAERPKGSFSTLEIQRTEQGDSAMYLCASSPAENEKLFFGSGTQLSVL.

The genes are TRBV18 and TRBJ2-7, with D hard to call. Deletions cut 1 base from V and 3 bases from J, with 4 bases between. The CDR3 consists of 12 residues. Looked up from germline, CDR1 is KGHSH and CDR2 is LQKENI. This CDR3 is CASSPRGYEQYF. In nucleotides, the CDR3 is TGTGCCAGCTCACCACGGGGCTACGAGCAGTACTTC. The variable domain in full, with the rest retrieved from reference TRBV18 and TRBJ2-7, is NAGVMQNPRHLVRRRGQEARLRCSPMKGHSHVYWYRQLPEEGLKFMVYLQKENIIDESGMPKERFSAEFPKEGPSILRIQQVVRGDSAAYFCASSPRGYEQYFGPGTRLTVT.

This clone showed up just a few times. Written as DNA, the CDR3 is TGTGCCAGCAGCCAAGACACGGGGGCGACCGGGGAGCTGTTTTTT. Its protein is CASSQDTGATGELFF. The J gene is TRBJ2-2, the V gene TRBV4-2; either TRBD1 or TRBD2 may fit D (6 bases each). Germline lookup yields CDR1 LGHNA and CDR2 YNFKEQ. The CDR3 has 15 amino acids. Deletions cut 0 bases from V and 5 bases from J, with 10 bases between.

The chain joins TRBV7-9 to TRBJ2-5, with a possible D match to TRBD2 (6 bases). CDR3 size: 16 residues. V was clipped by 7 bases and J by 1 base, with 19 bases between them. The germline V gene has CDR1 SEHNR and CDR2 FQNEAQ (reference sequence). The DNA for the CDR3 is TGTGCCAGCAACGGATGGGGGGAGAACTTCCAAGAGACCCAGTACTTC. This gives the protein CASNGWGENFQETQYF.

This chain connects TRBV5-1 to TRBJ1-2; TRBD1 matches at 7 bases. The germline V gene has CDR1 SGHRS and CDR2 YFSETQ. With 2 bases clipped from V and 4 bases from J, the junction kept 5 bases outside the gene matches. The length of the CDR3 is 14 residues. The CDR3: CASSLTGTAYGYTF. The CDR3 DNA follows: TGCGCCAGCAGCTTAACCGGGACAGCCTATGGCTACACCTTC.

The genes are TRBV5-1 and TRBJ2-1; the D is unclear. Germline V CDR1 and CDR2: SGHRS, YFSETQ. This CDR3 is built from 12 residues. V was trimmed by 0 bases and J by 5 bases, leaving 3 bases between them. CDR3 sequence reads: CASSLVDNEQFF. Here the CDR3 DNA reads TGCGCCAGCAGCTTGGTGGACAATGAGCAGTTCTTC.

The V gene is TRBV11-1, the J gene TRBJ2-7; 9 nucleotides agree with TRBD1. This CDR3 contains 15 residues. Germline assignment: CDR1 SGHAT and CDR2 FQDESV (reference sequence). V gave up 1 base and J gave up 3 bases; unmatched junction bases: 4. The CDR3 DNA reads TGTGCCAGCAGCTTAGTAGACAGGGGGGACTACGAGCAGTACTTC. Translated, it gives CASSLVDRGDYEQYF.

The chain combines TRBV19 with TRBJ1-1, with 8 positions matching TRBD1. Unmatched junction bases numbered 22, after V lost 9 bases and J lost 4 bases. Germline CDR1 reads LNHDA; CDR2 reads SQIVND (reference sequence). The CDR3 runs 18 residues. The CDR3 protein is CASAPLRTRQGSITEAFF. The CDR3 nucleotides are TGTGCCAGCGCCCCCCTTCGAACCAGACAGGGGTCGATCACTGAAGCTTTCTTT. Together with reference TRBV19 and TRBJ1-1, the CDR3 gives the full variable domain: DGGITQSPKYLFRKEGQNVTLSCEQNLNHDAMYWYRQDPGQGLRLIYYSQIVNDFQKGDIAEGYSVSREKKESFPLTVTSAQKNPTAFYLCASAPLRTRQGSITEAFFGQGTRLTVV.

CDR3: CASSLTNTGNTIYF. CDR3 sequence (DNA): TGCGCCAGCAGCCTGACCAATACTGGAAACACCATATATTTT. This chain uses TRBV5-1 with TRBJ1-3, with unresolved D. Germline V gene data show CDR1 as SGHRS and CDR2 as YFSETQ. V shed 4 bases and J shed 2 bases, with 10 bases lying between them. CDR3 length equals 14 residues.

The genes are TRBV4-1 and TRBJ2-7; 8 bases line up with TRBD1. The V and J ends lost 0 bases and 6 bases, in that order; junction bases with no gene match: 10. This CDR3 has 16 amino acids. CDR1 is MGHRA and CDR2 is YSYEKL in the germline V gene. CDR3 residues: CASSQERWTGKLEQYF. In DNA form, the CDR3 reads TGCGCCAGCAGCCAAGAGAGGTGGACAGGGAAACTCGAGCAGTACTTC.

The chain links TRBV28 to TRBJ1-4; D is uncertain. V was trimmed by 8 bases and J by 8 bases, leaving 15 bases between them. Germline V gene lookup returns CDR1 MDHEN and CDR2 SYDVKM. CDR3 length: 13 residues. The CDR3, as DNA: TGTGCCAGCCACGAGGCAGGCACAGAAAAACTGTTTTTT. Translation: CASHEAGTEKLFF.

The rearrangement links TRBV9 to TRBJ1-2; D not resolved. Germline V lookup: CDR1 SGDLS, CDR2 YYNGEE. This CDR3 region has 14 residues. The V gene lost 2 bases and the J gene lost 8 bases, with 16 bases spanning the gap. CDR3 DNA sequence: TGTGCCAGCAGCGTGGAAGACGGACTATACGGCTACACCTTC. It codes for CASSVEDGLYGYTF.

This chain connects TRBV9 to TRBJ1-6; D is uncertain. V was cut by 0 bases and J by 10 bases, with 14 bases left in between. This CDR3 is built from 15 residues. Germline values: CDR1 SGDLS, CDR2 YYNGEE. CDR3 coding DNA: TGTGCCAGCAGCGTAGTCTCCGACCAGAGGTCACCCCTCCACTTT. It is translated as CASSVVSDQRSPLHF.

V is TRBV7-6 and J is TRBJ2-7; no clear D. The CDR3 spans 17 residues. CDR1 is SGHVS, CDR2 FNYEAQ, per germline. V lost 0 bases and J lost 0, with 15 bases in between. The CDR3 sequence is CASSLAGMGYYSYEQYF. The CDR3 coding sequence is TGTGCCAGCAGCTTAGCAGGGATGGGGTACTACTCCTACGAGCAGTACTTC.

This clone is labeled as medium-sized. The V and J genes are TRBV15 and TRBJ2-4, with unresolved D. Germline CDR1 LNHNV, CDR2 YYDKDF (reference sequence). Trimming shortened V by 3 bases and J by 1 base, and 16 bases separated the two germline ends. This CDR3 comprises 17 residues. The CDR3 region is CATSSLVGNGAKNIQYF. DNA of the CDR3: TGTGCCACCAGCAGCCTCGTGGGGAACGGGGCCAAAAACATTCAGTACTTC.

This clone was seen only a few times. CDR3 sequence (DNA): TGCGCCAGCAGCCTCGGACTAGCGGGGACAGATACGCAGTATTTT. Its translation: CASSLGLAGTDTQYF. The chain joins TRBV5-1 to TRBJ2-3; 12 positions agree with TRBD2. Germline values: CDR1 SGHRS, CDR2 YFSETQ. The V gene end was trimmed by 4 bases and the J gene end by 3 bases; junction bases not matched to a gene: 3. This CDR3 spans 15 amino acids.

About this clone itself: At one of its ends the junction is not consistent with the germline gene, which may arise from a read error. This chain joins TRBV7-7 and TRBJ2-1; D may be TRBD2 (6 bases). The CDR3 length is 16 residues. Looked up from germline, CDR1 is SSHAT and CDR2 is FNYEAQ (reference sequence). The CDR3 loop reads CASSPAIGGSYNEQFF. The CDR3 DNA reads as TGTGCTAGCAGCCCCGCTATCGGGGGCTCCTACAATGAGCAGTTCTTC.